These 31 T cell receptor beta chains came from one sample sequenced in a study of blood T cell repertoires in COVID-19. TCRdb's copy holds only in-frame clones and misses some; the assay was immunoSEQ multiplex PCR. The sample records fewer than 250,000 clones, over 80% being singletons. Sequenced sample: PBMCs or T cells enriched from blood (not recorded which). The receptor set was obtained from a woman between 25 and 40 years old who had been exposed to COVID-19.

The chain combines TRBV5-8 with TRBJ1-1; 7 bases line up with TRBD1. The CDR3 runs to 18 residues. With 2 bases clipped from V and 5 bases from J, the junction kept 18 bases outside the gene matches. The germline V gene has CDR1 SGHTS and CDR2 YDEGEE. The CDR3 protein is CASSFFPLETGFGTEAFF. In DNA form, the CDR3 reads TGTGCCAGCAGCTTTTTCCCTCTCGAGACAGGGTTCGGAACTGAAGCTTTCTTT.

The chain has TRBV9 and TRBJ1-3; D ambiguous. The CDR3 length is 16 residues. V lost 0 bases and J lost 0, with 10 bases in between. Per the germline V gene, CDR1 is SGDLS and CDR2 is YYNGEE. Here the CDR3 DNA reads TGTGCCAGCAGCGTAGCTTCAACGGTCTCTGGAAACACCATATATTTT. Translation gives CASSVASTVSGNTIYF.

This clone was seen only a few times. The CDR3 protein is CASTARVYEQYF. In DNA, the CDR3 is TGTGCCAGCACGGCACGGGTCTACGAGCAGTACTTC. V gene TRBV6-5 combines with J gene TRBJ2-7; D call uncertain. Trimming stripped 7 bases from V and 3 bases from J, with 10 bases between. CDR1 and CDR2 (germline): MNHEY, SVGAGI. The CDR3 loop spans 12 amino acids.

The V call is TRBV4-1, the J call TRBJ2-5; 12 bases are a match to TRBD2. There are 20 residues in the CDR3. Per the germline V gene, CDR1 is MGHRA and CDR2 is YSYEKL. The ends lost 4 bases at V and 2 bases at J; junction bases unmatched: 17. The CDR3 nucleotides are TGCGCCAGCAGCCGGGCCTCGAGACTAGCGGGGGTACAACCTCAAGAGACCCAGTACTTC. Translated, it gives CASSRASRLAGVQPQETQYF.

The chain recombines TRBV2 with TRBJ2-1; tentative D call: TRBD2 (6 bases). The CDR3 is 16 amino acids. The V and J ends lost 4 bases and 9 bases respectively, with 22 bases between them. Germline-derived CDR1 and CDR2 are SNHLY and FYNNEI. The CDR3 region has the DNA TGTGCCAGCAGTGTAACGCCTACTTCGGGGGTAGGTGAGCAGTTCTTC. Translated: CASSVTPTSGVGEQFF.

This chain connects TRBV5-1 to TRBJ2-3; 9 bases agree with TRBD2. V lost 3 bases, J lost 3 bases, and 2 bases stayed unmatched. Germline assignment: CDR1 SGHRS and CDR2 YFSETQ. The CDR3 totals 14 residues. The CDR3, as DNA: TGCGCCAGCAGCTCAAGCGGGGGGACAGATACGCAGTATTTT. This encodes CASSSSGGTDTQYF.

There are a few counts of this clone. One end of the junction is discordant with germline, which a read error may explain. The rearrangement uses TRBV7-9 and TRBJ1-4, with a weak D call TRBD1 (5 bases). Germline V gives CDR1 SEHNR, CDR2 FQNEAQ (reference sequence). This CDR3 is built from 14 residues. DNA for the CDR3: TGTGCCAGCACCTTAGGGGCAGGGCGGGAAAAACTGTTTTTT. Translation gives CASTLGAGREKLFF. Filled out from reference TRBV7-9 and TRBJ1-4, the complete variable domain reads DTGVSQNPRHKITKRGQNVTFRCDPISEHNRLYWYRQTLGQGPEFLTYFQNEAQLEKSRLLSDRFSAERPKGSFSTLEIQRTEQGDSAMYLCASTLGAGREKLFFGSGTQLSVL.

The J gene is TRBJ1-1, the V gene TRBV7-2; tentative D call: TRBD1 (6 bases). CDR1 is SGHTA and CDR2 is FQGNSA in the germline V gene. This CDR3 has 13 residues. Between the trimmed V and J ends, which lost 6 bases and 1 base, there was a span of 9 bases. The CDR3 here is CASRLTGNTEAFF. The CDR3 DNA follows: TGTGCCAGCAGGTTGACAGGGAACACTGAAGCTTTCTTT.

The chain carries TRBV24-1 and TRBJ1-5; 7 nucleotides align to TRBD1. The CDR3 runs 14 residues. Germline loops: CDR1 KGHDR, CDR2 SFDVKD. The V segment lost 4 bases and the J segment 5 bases; nucleotides outside the gene matches: 4. The chain's CDR3 is CATSDRGTDQPQHF. In DNA form, the CDR3 reads TGTGCCACCAGTGACCGAGGGACAGATCAGCCCCAGCATTTT.

CDR3 sequence: CASSPIGTGRTGELFF. CDR3 bases: TGCGCCAGCAGCCCAATCGGGACAGGGAGGACCGGGGAGCTGTTTTTT. This chain connects TRBV4-1 to TRBJ2-2; 9 positions match TRBD1. The CDR3 sequence is 16 residues long. The germline gives CDR1 MGHRA, CDR2 YSYEKL. Trimming cost V 4 bases and J 5 bases; bases outside gene matches: 8.

The V call is TRBV4-1, the J call TRBJ2-5; D might be TRBD2 (5 bases). The length of the CDR3 is 15 residues. The germline CDR1 and CDR2 sequences are MGHRA and YSYEKL. Trimming left V 4 bases short and J 3 bases short, with 15 bases between. The CDR3 here is CASSLLASGKETQYF. CDR3 in DNA: TGCGCCAGCAGCCTTCTAGCTTCGGGGAAAGAGACCCAGTACTTC.

Only a few counts were recorded for this clone. The rearrangement joins TRBV5-1 to TRBJ1-4, with a weak D call TRBD1 (6 bases). CDR1 is SGHRS, CDR2 YFSETQ, per germline. CDR3 length: 14 residues. V dropped 4 bases and J dropped 7 bases, with 14 bases sitting between them. The CDR3 spells CASSVGGLREKLFF. CDR3 sequence (DNA): TGCGCCAGCAGCGTAGGGGGTCTGCGTGAAAAACTGTTTTTT.

A few counts support this clone. The rearrangement links TRBV5-6 to TRBJ2-7; D is possibly TRBD1 (5 bases). CDR1 SGHDT and CDR2 YYEEEE come from the germline V gene. The V end was cut by 0 bases, the J end by 3 bases, with 10 bases between. CDR3 size: 14 residues. CDR3 nucleotides: TGTGCCAGCAGCTTGGGACAGATGGGCTACGAGCAGTACTTC. It translates to CASSLGQMGYEQYF.

This clone was detected a few times. This sequence joins TRBV7-2 and TRBJ1-1; 10 nucleotides align to TRBD1. Germline V gene sequence: CDR1 SGHTA, CDR2 FQGNSA. The CDR3 is 16 amino acids. V gave up 2 bases and J gave up 3 bases; unmatched junction bases: 6. CDR3 sequence: CASSLISGQGYTEAFF. CDR3 bases: TGTGCCAGCAGCTTAATCTCGGGACAGGGGTACACTGAAGCTTTCTTT. Filled out from reference TRBV7-2 and TRBJ1-1, the complete variable domain reads GAGVSQSPSNKVTEKGKDVELRCDPISGHTALYWYRQSLGQGLEFLIYFQGNSAPDKSGLPSDRFSAERTGGSVSTLTIQRTQQEDSAVYLCASSLISGQGYTEAFFGQGTRLTVV.

V is TRBV2 and J is TRBJ2-1; no definite D call. The CDR3 has 13 residues. Trimming shortened V by 2 bases and J by 4 bases, and 6 bases separated the two germline ends. CDR1 is SNHLY, CDR2 FYNNEI, per germline. CDR3 nucleotides: TGTGCCAGCAGTGAACTCTTTTACAATGAGCAGTTCTTC. It is translated as CASSELFYNEQFF.

In this sample, this clone turned up a few times. The chain carries TRBV30 and TRBJ1-3; D unclear. The CDR3 has 18 residues. Germline lookup yields CDR1 GTSNPN and CDR2 SVGIG (reference sequence). V dropped 3 bases and J dropped 4 bases, with 25 bases sitting between them. The CDR3 bases are TGTGCCTGGAGCCTACGAATATTTAACCCGATCTCCGGAAACACCATATATTTT. It codes for CAWSLRIFNPISGNTIYF.

This clone was observed a handful of times. This chain links TRBV2 with TRBJ1-2; 7 bases agree with TRBD1. This CDR3 spans 14 amino acids. V was pared by 1 base and J by 7 bases, with 6 bases of the junction left unmatched. Looked up from germline, CDR1 is SNHLY and CDR2 is FYNNEI. CDR3 sequence reads: CASSEGQGFSGYTF. The DNA for the CDR3 is TGTGCCAGCAGTGAAGGACAGGGTTTTAGTGGCTACACCTTC. Complete variable domain (other parts from reference TRBV2 and TRBJ1-2): EPEVTQTPSHQVTQMGQEVILRCVPISNHLYFYWYRQILGQKVEFLVSFYNNEISEKSEIFDDQFSVERPDGSNFTLKIRSTKLEDSAMYFCASSEGQGFSGYTFGSGTRLTVV.

This chain connects TRBV6-6 to TRBJ1-1, with a possible D match to TRBD1 (5 bases). V was cut by 5 bases and J by 1 base, with 8 bases left in between. The CDR3 contains 13 residues. The germline V gene encodes CDR1 MNHNY and CDR2 SVGAGI (reference sequence). This CDR3 is CASSTQGNTEAFF. The CDR3 nucleotides are TGTGCCAGCAGTACGCAGGGGAACACTGAAGCTTTCTTT.

The chain uses TRBV11-2 and TRBJ2-7; 7 bases match TRBD1. V trimming: 5 bases; J trimming: 2 bases; junction bases outside the gene matches: 9. There are 15 residues in the CDR3. Germline V CDR1 and CDR2: SGHAT, FQNNGV. CDR3 coding DNA: TGTGCCAGCAGCAGCTCCGGGACAGCACCCTACGAGCAGTACTTC. The encoded protein is CASSSSGTAPYEQYF.

The chain uses TRBV18 and TRBJ1-2; 9 bases map to TRBD1. The CDR3 has 15 residues. Germline CDR1 reads KGHSH; CDR2 reads LQKENI. The V segment lost 4 bases and the J segment 8 bases; nucleotides outside the gene matches: 11. Here the CDR3 reads CASSLGQAGTGGYTF. Written as DNA, the CDR3 is TGTGCCAGCTCACTGGGACAGGCTGGGACAGGGGGCTACACCTTC. Full variable domain (outside the CDR3, taken from reference TRBV18 and TRBJ1-2): NAGVMQNPRHLVRRRGQEARLRCSPMKGHSHVYWYRQLPEEGLKFMVYLQKENIIDESGMPKERFSAEFPKEGPSILRIQQVVRGDSAAYFCASSLGQAGTGGYTFGSGTRLTVV.

The chain combines TRBV3-1 (or the pseudogene TRBV3-2) with TRBJ2-2, with a possible D match to TRBD2 (5 bases). Between the trimmed V and J ends, which lost 1 base and 6 bases, there was a span of 12 bases. The CDR3 has 15 residues. Germline assignment: CDR1 LGHDT and CDR2 YNNKEL (reference sequence). The CDR3 nucleotides read TGTGCCAGCAGCCAAGGTCGGGGTGCCGCCGGGGAGCTGTTTTTT. Protein sequence: CASSQGRGAAGELFF.

This clone was recorded many times. This chain joins TRBV5-1 and TRBJ1-3; D gene uncertain. Germline loops: CDR1 SGHRS, CDR2 YFSETQ. Between the trimmed V and J ends, which lost 1 base and 0 bases, there was a span of 8 bases. The CDR3 runs 15 residues. The CDR3: CASSLFGLSGNTIYF. As DNA, the CDR3 is TGCGCCAGCAGCTTGTTCGGACTCTCTGGAAACACCATATATTTT.

This chain connects TRBV11-2 to TRBJ1-1; D call uncertain. Deletions cut 10 bases from V and 4 bases from J, with 13 bases between. The CDR3 extends over 12 amino acids. Germline V gives CDR1 SGHAT, CDR2 FQNNGV. The CDR3 DNA sequence: TGTGCCATCGGGGAGGGTGGCACTGAAGCTTTCTTT. Translating it yields CAIGEGGTEAFF.

V gene TRBV6-2 or TRBV6-3 combines with J gene TRBJ2-2; perhaps TRBD1 as D (6 bases). The CDR3 sequence is 19 residues long. The V gene's germline CDR1 is MNHEY and CDR2 SVGEGT. With 0 bases removed from V and 5 bases from J, the gap between germline ends came to 22 bases. The CDR3 sequence is CASSYSISGRGVDTGELFF. The CDR3 DNA sequence: TGTGCCAGCAGTTACTCGATCTCGGGCAGGGGTGTGGATACCGGGGAGCTGTTTTTT.

This chain joins TRBV11-2 and TRBJ1-1; tentatively, D is TRBD1 (6 bases). Per germline, CDR1 SGHAT and CDR2 FQNNGV. V lost 3 bases and J 4 bases, leaving 12 bases between the germline ends. CDR3 length: 14 residues. CDR3 bases: TGTGCCAGCAGCTTGGCAGGGGCAGCCACTGAAGCTTTCTTT. This codes for CASSLAGAATEAFF. Using reference TRBV11-2 and TRBJ1-1 for the parts outside the CDR3, the full variable domain is EAGVAQSPRYKIIEKRQSVAFWCNPISGHATLYWYQQILGQGPKLLIQFQNNGVVDDSQLPKDRFSAERLKGVDSTLKIQPAKLEDSAVYLCASSLAGAATEAFFGQGTRLTVV.

The rearrangement links TRBV7-9 to TRBJ1-5; 8 bases match TRBD1. CDR1 is SEHNR and CDR2 is FQNEAQ in the germline V gene (reference sequence). The CDR3 runs to 14 residues. After removal of 5 bases from V and 7 bases from J, the junction contained 7 bases not matched to a gene. CDR3 sequence (DNA): TGTGCCAGCAGCATGGACAGGGTAGGACAGCCCCAGCATTTT. Translated, it gives CASSMDRVGQPQHF.

The J gene is TRBJ1-6, the V gene TRBV6-6; D ambiguous. CDR1 is MNHNY, CDR2 SVGAGI, per germline (reference sequence). The V gene lost 6 bases and the J gene lost 3 bases, with 12 bases spanning the gap. The CDR3 covers 15 residues. CDR3: CASSASIGYNSPLHF. Written as DNA, the CDR3 is TGTGCCAGCAGCGCCTCGATCGGCTATAATTCACCCCTCCACTTT.

V usage is TRBV27 and J usage is TRBJ1-5; 7 bases line up with TRBD1. CDR1 MNHEY and CDR2 SMNVEV come from the germline V gene (reference sequence). This CDR3 region has 14 residues. With 2 bases clipped from V and 4 bases from J, the junction kept 2 bases outside the gene matches. The CDR3 loop is CASSLGTENQPQHF. Here the CDR3 DNA reads TGTGCCAGCAGTTTAGGGACAGAGAATCAGCCCCAGCATTTT.

The rearrangement joins TRBV10-1 to TRBJ1-4; 8 bases are a match to TRBD1. CDR1 is WNHNN and CDR2 is SYGVQD in the germline V gene (reference sequence). CDR3 length: 15 residues. Unmatched junction bases numbered 10, after V lost 5 bases and J lost 8 bases. The CDR3 is CASSFGQGDGEKLFF. CDR3 coding DNA: TGCGCCAGCAGTTTCGGACAGGGCGATGGGGAAAAACTGTTTTTT.

Written as DNA, the CDR3 is TGTGCCAGCAGCTTAGTACCCCGACTAGCGGGGATGTACCAAGAGACCCAGTACTTC. Translated, it gives CASSLVPRLAGMYQETQYF. This chain joins TRBV7-2 and TRBJ2-5; 11 bases are a match to TRBD2. This CDR3 comprises 19 residues. With 1 base clipped from V and 0 bases from J, the junction kept 10 bases outside the gene matches. Germline V gives CDR1 SGHTA, CDR2 FQGNSA. The full variable domain, in which reference TRBV7-2 and TRBJ2-5 provide the parts outside the CDR3, is GAGVSQSPSNKVTEKGKDVELRCDPISGHTALYWYRQSLGQGLEFLIYFQGNSAPDKSGLPSDRFSAERTGGSVSTLTIQRTQQEDSAVYLCASSLVPRLAGMYQETQYFGPGTRLLVL.

The genes are TRBV4-1 and TRBJ2-7; D gene ambiguous. The CDR3 loop spans 13 amino acids. The germline V gene encodes CDR1 MGHRA and CDR2 YSYEKL. Trimming removed 1 base from V and 4 bases from J, with 8 bases in between. As DNA, the CDR3 is TGCGCCAGCAGCCAAGGGGCAGGTTACGAGCAGTACTTC. Protein product: CASSQGAGYEQYF.